These 21 T cell receptor beta chains were all obtained from the same sample, sequenced in a study of human thymus T cells. Resections that were taken during corrective heart surgery supplied the thymus tissue. The repertoire was sequenced with immunoSEQ multiplex PCR; TCRdb's copy has only in-frame clones and lacks some. The table lists more than 70,000 clones, around 96% of them singletons, with around 0.03% in the top ten. The specimen was thymus tissue. These receptor sequences come from a boy in the first two years of life with a congenital heart defect but otherwise immunologically healthy.

The chain links TRBV4-3 to TRBJ1-5; a possible D gene is TRBD1 (6 bases). Trimming shortened V by 4 bases and J by 0 bases, and 13 bases separated the two germline ends. CDR3 length equals 16 residues. In germline, CDR1 is LGHNA, CDR2 YSLEER. CDR3 DNA: TGCGCCAGCAGCCCGGGGGGGCACGGTAGCAATCAGCCCCAGCATTTT. Amino acids: CASSPGGHGSNQPQHF.

This chain uses TRBV14 with TRBJ2-7, with TRBD1 identical over 8 bases. The CDR3 runs 16 residues. Germline CDR1 SGHDN, CDR2 FVKESK. The junction had 11 bases not matched to a gene; V was cut back by 4 bases and J by 3 bases. The CDR3 coding sequence is TGTGCCAGCAGCCCAACGTACGGGACAGGATTCTACGAGCAGTACTTC. Its protein product is CASSPTYGTGFYEQYF.

The chain has TRBV7-6 and TRBJ2-5; D remains unclear. V was clipped by 0 bases and J by 5 bases, with 19 bases between them. Germline CDR1 is SGHVS and CDR2 is FNYEAQ. The CDR3 runs to 17 residues. CDR3 residues: CASSLAEASRERETQYF. The CDR3 DNA follows: TGTGCCAGCAGCTTAGCAGAAGCCTCAAGGGAACGGGAGACCCAGTACTTC.

The chain couples TRBV4-1 to TRBJ1-2; D gene ambiguous. Germline V gene lookup returns CDR1 MGHRA and CDR2 YSYEKL. V shed 4 bases and J shed 4 bases, with 10 bases lying between them. The CDR3 spans 13 residues. CDR3 in amino acids: CASSPTGGYGYTF. The DNA of the CDR3 is TGCGCCAGCAGCCCGACGGGCGGCTATGGCTACACCTTC.

V gene TRBV25-1 combines with J gene TRBJ1-2; tentative D call: TRBD1 (6 bases). The CDR3 spans 18 residues. The germline V gene has CDR1 MGHDK and CDR2 SYGVNS. The V end was cut by 4 bases, the J end by 4 bases, with 25 bases between. The DNA for the CDR3 is TGTGCCAGCAGTGCCTTCTATAGGGGGGGCCGGGGTCCCTATGGCTACACCTTC. The encoded protein is CASSAFYRGGRGPYGYTF.

The rearrangement links TRBV19 to TRBJ1-1; 9 nucleotides line up with TRBD1. The germline CDR1 and CDR2 sequences are LNHDA and SQIVND (reference sequence). This CDR3 comprises 15 residues. Germline trimming cut 5 bases from V and 5 bases from J; bases unmatched to any gene: 9. The CDR3 DNA sequence: TGTGCCAGTAGTGCCTCGTACAGGGGGCTAACTGAAGCTTTCTTT. Translation: CASSASYRGLTEAFF.

The chain carries TRBV6-5 and TRBJ1-2, with 7 bases fitting TRBD1. In germline, CDR1 is MNHEY, CDR2 SVGAGI. The CDR3 extends over 16 amino acids. V was clipped by 4 bases and J by 4 bases; unmatched bases: 12. The CDR3 sequence is CASSSAGTVSPYGYTF. DNA for the CDR3: TGTGCCAGCAGTTCCGCCGGGACAGTTTCTCCCTATGGCTACACCTTC.

The chain couples TRBV7-2 to TRBJ2-1, with 8 bases aligning to TRBD2. CDR3 length equals 14 residues. In germline, CDR1 is SGHTA, CDR2 FQGNSA. V was pared by 5 bases and J by 5 bases, with 5 bases of the junction left unmatched. CDR3 bases: TGTGCCAGCAGCCGGGAGGGCCAAAACAATGAGCAGTTCTTC. Protein sequence: CASSREGQNNEQFF.

The chain is built from TRBV6-5 and TRBJ2-7, with D perhaps assigned TRBD1 or TRBD2 (5 bases each). The germline gives CDR1 MNHEY, CDR2 SVGAGI. V was pared by 0 bases and J by 5 bases, with 17 bases between. The CDR3 has 16 amino acids. The CDR3 DNA is TGTGCCAGCAGTTACTCGGGACCTAACGGAGGCCACGAGCAGTACTTC. This encodes CASSYSGPNGGHEQYF.

This clone came up a few times. DNA for the CDR3: TGTGCCAGCAGCTCCGTCGACAGGGTGTGTAACGAGCAGTACTTC. This sequence encodes CASSSVDRVCNEQYF. The rearrangement uses TRBV11-2 and TRBJ2-7; 7 bases are a match to TRBD1. The length of the CDR3 is 15 residues. After removal of 4 bases from V and 5 bases from J, the junction contained 11 bases not matched to a gene. Germline loops: CDR1 SGHAT, CDR2 FQNNGV.

This chain joins TRBV10-2 and TRBJ1-2, with D unresolved. Germline values: CDR1 WSHSY, CDR2 SAAADI. Trimming removed 3 bases at V and 4 bases at J, with 12 bases between. The CDR3 is 14 residues long. The CDR3 region has the DNA TGCGCCAGCAGTGATGAACGGCAACCCTATGGCTACACCTTC. Translation: CASSDERQPYGYTF.

This rearrangement joins TRBV7-2 to TRBJ1-3, with 7 bases lining up with TRBD1. CDR1 and CDR2 (germline): SGHTA, FQGNSA. The CDR3 consists of 16 residues. V shed 5 bases and J 0 bases; nucleotides not matched to a gene: 7. CDR3 amino acids: CASSTRQGPSGNTIYF. CDR3 bases: TGTGCCAGCAGCACCCGACAGGGACCCTCTGGAAACACCATATATTTT.

The rearrangement links TRBV5-4 to TRBJ2-3; the match to TRBD2 covers 10 bases. The CDR3 is made up of 19 amino acids. The ends lost 4 bases at V and 1 base at J; junction bases unmatched: 15. Per germline, CDR1 SGHNT and CDR2 YYREEE (reference sequence). The CDR3: CASSRSGGVAGGGTDTQYF. The CDR3 nucleotides read TGTGCCAGCAGCAGGAGCGGGGGAGTAGCGGGAGGCGGCACAGATACGCAGTATTTT.

The gene calls are TRBV19 and TRBJ1-6; D not certain. The germline V gene encodes CDR1 LNHDA and CDR2 SQIVND (reference sequence). The CDR3 runs 16 residues. V was shortened by 3 bases and J by 0 bases, with 9 bases between the two germline ends. CDR3 sequence: CASSMSASSYNSPLHF. CDR3 sequence (DNA): TGTGCCAGTAGTATGTCAGCCAGCTCCTATAATTCACCCCTCCACTTT.

The rearrangement links TRBV18 to TRBJ1-1; no clear D. CDR1 and CDR2 (germline): KGHSH, LQKENI. The CDR3 sequence is 15 residues long. The V gene lost 1 base and the J gene lost 5 bases, with 14 bases spanning the gap. The CDR3 reads CASSPRDGPKTEAFF. In nucleotides, the CDR3 is TGTGCCAGCTCACCACGAGACGGCCCCAAGACTGAAGCTTTCTTT.

This clone appeared once. V is TRBV27 and J is TRBJ1-1; TRBD1 might be the D (6 bases). V lost 3 bases, J lost 6 bases, and 17 bases lay in between. Germline V gene sequence: CDR1 MNHEY, CDR2 SMNVEV (reference sequence). The CDR3 totals 15 residues. CDR3 bases: TGTGCCAGCAGTTTCCGCAGGGGCGCCCACCCTGAAGCTTTCTTT. Amino acid sequence: CASSFRRGAHPEAFF.

The chain combines TRBV19 with TRBJ2-3, with no clear D. The germline gives CDR1 LNHDA, CDR2 SQIVND (reference sequence). This CDR3 has 13 residues. V was cut by 8 bases and J by 3 bases, with 12 bases left in between. The CDR3 sequence is CASGGFKTDTQYF. The CDR3 region has the DNA TGTGCCAGTGGTGGTTTCAAGACAGATACGCAGTATTTT.

This CDR3 reads CASSLGSGDPSSYNEQFF. The CDR3 coding sequence is TGTGCCAGCAGCTTAGGTAGCGGGGATCCGAGCTCCTACAATGAGCAGTTCTTC. V and J are TRBV7-9 and TRBJ2-1; TRBD2 aligns across 8 bases. Germline V gene lookup returns CDR1 SEHNR and CDR2 FQNEAQ (reference sequence). V gave up 1 base and J gave up 0 bases; unmatched junction bases: 8. The CDR3 is made up of 18 amino acids.

This clone came up once. V usage is TRBV19 and J usage is TRBJ2-7, with 7 bases matching TRBD2. Per germline, CDR1 LNHDA and CDR2 SQIVND (reference sequence). The CDR3 is made up of 14 amino acids. The junction had 15 bases not matched to a gene; V was cut back by 10 bases and J by 6 bases. The CDR3 DNA reads as TGTGCCACGGGGGGTCGCTCAAAGGTGGGCGAGCAGTACTTC. Translating it yields CATGGRSKVGEQYF.

V usage is TRBV10-2 and J usage is TRBJ2-4; D tentatively fits TRBD1 or TRBD2 (6 bases each). CDR1 WSHSY and CDR2 SAAADI come from the germline V gene. V was shortened by 4 bases and J by 4 bases, with 14 bases between the two germline ends. CDR3 length: 15 amino acids. CDR3 in amino acids: CASSVNREAKNIQYF. CDR3 in DNA: TGCGCCAGCAGTGTAAACAGGGAGGCAAAAAACATTCAGTACTTC.

The chain recombines TRBV14 with TRBJ2-1; D perhaps matches TRBD2 (6 bases). V lost 0 bases and J lost 12, with 15 bases in between. The CDR3 length is 14 residues. CDR1 is SGHDN, CDR2 FVKESK, per germline. In DNA, the CDR3 is TGTGCCAGCAGCCAAGAAGAGACTAGTAGGAGGCAGTTCTTC. Protein sequence: CASSQEETSRRQFF.